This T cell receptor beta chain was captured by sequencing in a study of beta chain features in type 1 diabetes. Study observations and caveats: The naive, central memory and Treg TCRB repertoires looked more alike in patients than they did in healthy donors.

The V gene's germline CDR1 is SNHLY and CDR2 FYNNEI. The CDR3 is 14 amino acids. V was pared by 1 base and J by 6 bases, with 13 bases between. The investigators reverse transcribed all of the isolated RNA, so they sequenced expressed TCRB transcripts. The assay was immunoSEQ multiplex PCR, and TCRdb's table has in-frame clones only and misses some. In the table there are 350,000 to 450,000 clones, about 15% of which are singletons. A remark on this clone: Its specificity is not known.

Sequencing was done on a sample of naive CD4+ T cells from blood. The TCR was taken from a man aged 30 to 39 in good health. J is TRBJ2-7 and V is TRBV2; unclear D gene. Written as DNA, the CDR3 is TGTGCCAGCAGTGAAGGGACCTTGATACTCGAGCAGTACGTC. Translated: CASSEGTLILEQYV.